The 8 T cell receptor beta chains reported below all come from one sample, sequenced in a study of cytomegalovirus exposure and HLA in healthy donors. The method was immunoSEQ multiplex PCR; TCRdb's version includes in-frame clones alone and lacks a portion of them. The profile shows 130,000 or so clones, roughly 90% of them singletons. Sequencing used PBMCs. The receptors were gathered from a man aged 25 to 40 in good health and CMV-seronegative.

The J gene is TRBJ2-1, the V gene TRBV4-1; tentatively, D is TRBD1 (6 bases). Trimming removed 0 bases at V and 4 bases at J, with 13 bases between. Germline CDR1 reads MGHRA; CDR2 reads YSYEKL. There are 16 residues in the CDR3. CDR3 residues: CASSQEHRVGYNEQFF. The CDR3, as DNA: TGCGCCAGCAGCCAAGAGCACAGGGTGGGTTACAATGAGCAGTTCTTC.

This rearrangement joins TRBV19 to TRBJ2-1; the match to TRBD1 covers 8 bases. Germline CDR1 and CDR2: LNHDA and SQIVND (reference sequence). Losses at the gene ends were 3 bases for V and 2 bases for J; bases not matched to a gene: 3. CDR3 length: 15 residues. The CDR3 here is CASSIPDRAYNEQFF. The CDR3 DNA is TGTGCCAGTAGTATCCCGGACAGGGCCTACAATGAGCAGTTCTTC.

The sample holds one count of this clone. The chain employs TRBV5-1 and TRBJ1-1; D is perhaps TRBD1 (5 bases). The V end was cut by 5 bases, the J end by 5 bases, with 13 bases between. Per the germline V gene, CDR1 is SGHRS and CDR2 is YFSETQ. The CDR3 has 13 residues. Here the CDR3 DNA reads TGCGCCAGCAGTTTAGGGGTTGCGACTGAAGCTTTCTTT. Its protein is CASSLGVATEAFF.

A word on this clone: This same CDR3 is encoded by further DNA sequences in the sample. This chain links TRBV18 with TRBJ2-2; D possibly corresponds to TRBD2 (5 bases). The CDR3 has 14 amino acids. V was clipped by 3 bases and J by 1 base, with 6 bases between them. Germline CDR1 is KGHSH and CDR2 is LQKENI. The DNA of the CDR3 is TGTGCCAGCTCACCCGGACTGAACACCGGGGAGCTGTTTTTT. It translates to CASSPGLNTGELFF.

The rearrangement links TRBV7-3 to TRBJ2-1, with D possibly being TRBD2 (6 bases). The germline V gene encodes CDR1 SGHTA and CDR2 FQGTGA. CDR3 length: 15 amino acids. Trimming removed 0 bases at V and 0 bases at J, with 6 bases between. The CDR3 here is CASSLTGSSYNEQFF. DNA of the CDR3: TGTGCCAGCAGCTTAACCGGGAGCTCCTACAATGAGCAGTTCTTC.

The chain combines TRBV11-3 with TRBJ2-3, with D possibly TRBD2 on 5 matching bases. The CDR3 contains 13 residues. With 3 bases removed from V and 3 bases from J, the gap between germline ends came to 7 bases. CDR1 is SGHNT and CDR2 is YENEEA in the germline V gene. The CDR3 loop reads CASSLRRTDTQYF. The CDR3 DNA sequence: TGTGCCAGCAGCTTGAGGAGGACAGATACGCAGTATTTT.

The CDR3 sequence: CAARTGGLGYTF. Here the CDR3 DNA reads TGTGCCGCCCGGACAGGGGGTTTAGGCTACACCTTC. The genes are TRBV27 and TRBJ1-2; 10 nucleotides align to TRBD1. Trimming at V came to 11 bases and at J to 8 bases, leaving 8 bases not matched to a gene. CDR3 size: 12 residues. Per the germline V gene, CDR1 is MNHEY and CDR2 is SMNVEV (reference sequence).

The chain recombines TRBV2 with TRBJ2-1, with 10 bases fitting TRBD2. Germline V gives CDR1 SNHLY, CDR2 FYNNEI. This CDR3 has 14 amino acids. The V segment lost 7 bases and the J segment 9 bases; nucleotides outside the gene matches: 9. The CDR3 sequence: CASKRGGRTGEQFF. The CDR3 DNA sequence: TGTGCCAGCAAGCGGGGGGGCCGGACAGGTGAGCAGTTCTTC.